These 21 T cell receptor beta chains originate from one sample sequenced in a study of blood T cell repertoires in COVID-19. Sequencing was performed with immunoSEQ multiplex PCR; in TCRdb, only in-frame clones are kept and a portion is missing. The repertoire has approximately 41,000 clones, around 85% of them found once; the top ten carry 30% to 40%. The sequenced sample was peripheral blood. The receptors shown here come from a man aged 35-49 years with active or convalescent COVID-19.

The V and J genes are TRBV6-6 and TRBJ1-2, with D unclear. This CDR3 is built from 14 residues. Germline V CDR1 and CDR2: MNHNY, SVGAGI (reference sequence). Trimming shortened V by 0 bases and J by 7 bases, and 12 bases separated the two germline ends. CDR3 loop: CASSYSRDATGYTF. The DNA of the CDR3 is TGTGCCAGCAGTTACTCCCGGGATGCCACTGGCTACACCTTC.

V is TRBV27 and J is TRBJ2-5; D might be TRBD2 (5 bases). V was cut by 8 bases and J by 3 bases, with 10 bases left in between. The CDR3 extends over 12 amino acids. Germline CDR1 is MNHEY and CDR2 is SMNVEV (reference sequence). The chain's CDR3 is CASAAGEETQYF. CDR3 nucleotide sequence: TGTGCCAGCGCCGCCGGGGAAGAGACCCAGTACTTC.

The V call is TRBV3-1 (or the pseudogene TRBV3-2), the J call TRBJ2-7; 15 positions match TRBD2. The junction had 11 bases not matched to a gene; V was cut back by 0 bases and J by 2 bases. The CDR3 runs to 20 residues. The V gene's germline CDR1 is LGHDT and CDR2 YNNKEL (reference sequence). CDR3 DNA: TGTGCCAGCAGCCAAGATCTTCCCCTTGGACTAGCGGGAGGGCCCTACGAGCAGTACTTC. Translation gives CASSQDLPLGLAGGPYEQYF.

CDR3 sequence (DNA): TGTGCCAGTAGCCGGGACAGGGGTCACGAGCAGTACTTC. Its translation: CASSRDRGHEQYF. This chain connects TRBV19 to TRBJ2-7; 10 bases are shared with TRBD1. Trimming cost V 6 bases and J 5 bases; bases outside gene matches: 4. Germline CDR1 reads LNHDA; CDR2 reads SQIVND (reference sequence). This CDR3 spans 13 amino acids.

V and J are TRBV7-6 and TRBJ2-1; 12 bases are a match to TRBD2. The CDR3 loop spans 18 amino acids. Trimming at V came to 5 bases and at J to 1 base, leaving 9 bases not matched to a gene. Per the germline V gene, CDR1 is SGHVS and CDR2 is FNYEAQ. The CDR3 loop is CASSVRPSGGVSYNEQFF. The CDR3 nucleotides read TGTGCCAGCAGCGTTAGGCCTAGCGGGGGGGTTTCCTACAATGAGCAGTTCTTC. The full variable domain, rest sourced from reference TRBV7-6 and TRBJ2-1, is GAGVSQSPRYKVTKRGQDVALRCDPISGHVSLYWYRQALGQGPEFLTYFNYEAQQDKSGLPNDRFSAERPEGSISTLTIQRTEQRDSAMYRCASSVRPSGGVSYNEQFFGPGTRLTVL.

This clone was recorded a few times. This rearrangement joins TRBV4-1 to TRBJ1-5, with TRBD1 as a possible D gene (5 bases). Between the trimmed V and J ends, which lost 4 bases and 3 bases, there was a span of 16 bases. The CDR3 is made up of 16 amino acids. Germline V gene data show CDR1 as MGHRA and CDR2 as YSYEKL. The CDR3: CASSPGGRNPNQPQHF. DNA of the CDR3: TGCGCCAGCAGCCCCGGGGGGAGGAACCCCAATCAGCCCCAGCATTTT.

The chain carries TRBV9 and TRBJ1-3, with a possible D match to TRBD1 (6 bases). Germline V gene lookup returns CDR1 SGDLS and CDR2 YYNGEE. The CDR3 has 14 residues. V was trimmed by 4 bases and J by 2 bases, leaving 10 bases between them. CDR3 protein: CASSTGTTGNTIYF. In DNA form, the CDR3 reads TGTGCCAGCAGCACAGGGACCACTGGAAACACCATATATTTT.

The chain links TRBV24-1 to TRBJ2-1; a weak D match, TRBD1 (6 bases). The germline V and J ends were trimmed by 4 bases and 4 bases, with 10 bases remaining between them. From germline, CDR1 is KGHDR and CDR2 SFDVKD. The length of the CDR3 is 14 residues. The CDR3 DNA follows: TGTGCCACCAGTGACAACAGGGTTTACAATGAGCAGTTCTTC. Translation gives CATSDNRVYNEQFF.

This clone was detected a few times. The chain joins TRBV5-5 to TRBJ1-1, with 9 bases aligning to TRBD1. The J segment lost 4 bases and the V segment lost 3 bases, leaving 7 bases of the junction unmatched. The CDR3 is 15 residues long. The germline V gene has CDR1 SGHKS and CDR2 YYEKEE (reference sequence). The chain's CDR3 is CASSWGQGSTTEAFF. CDR3 DNA sequence: TGTGCCAGCAGCTGGGGACAGGGTAGCACCACTGAAGCTTTCTTT.

V gene TRBV19 combines with J gene TRBJ1-2; D not certain. The germline CDR1 and CDR2 sequences are LNHDA and SQIVND (reference sequence). Trimming took off 5 bases at V and 5 bases at J, with 15 bases between the two ends. The CDR3 sequence is 14 residues long. The CDR3 region is CASSPGVRQYGYTF. As DNA, the CDR3 is TGTGCCAGTAGTCCCGGCGTCAGGCAATATGGCTACACCTTC.

This clone appeared a single time. This chain links TRBV4-2 with TRBJ2-3; TRBD2 might be the D (5 bases). CDR1 and CDR2 (germline): LGHNA, YNFKEQ. This CDR3 region has 14 residues. V lost 1 base and J lost 6, with 11 bases in between. The CDR3 protein is CASSQGTAEDTQYF. The CDR3, as DNA: TGTGCCAGCAGCCAAGGCACAGCGGAGGATACGCAGTATTTT.

The V gene is TRBV20-1, the J gene TRBJ1-2; no clear D gene. Germline CDR1 is DFQATT and CDR2 is SNEGSKA (reference sequence). V was pared by 5 bases and J by 6 bases, with 10 bases between. The CDR3 covers 11 residues. The CDR3 sequence is CSAPTLNGYTF. The CDR3 coding sequence is TGCAGTGCTCCAACACTAAATGGCTACACCTTC.

The CDR3 sequence: CASSLDKPNQPQHF. CDR3 DNA: TGTGCCAGCAGCCTTGACAAACCCAATCAGCCCCAGCATTTT. The gene calls are TRBV28 and TRBJ1-5; no clear D. The CDR3 runs 14 residues. Trimming took 6 bases from V and 3 from J, leaving 12 bases between them. Per the germline V gene, CDR1 is MDHEN and CDR2 is SYDVKM.

V is TRBV5-4 and J is TRBJ1-2; 9 nucleotides align to TRBD1. The CDR3 length is 17 residues. With 3 bases clipped from V and 2 bases from J, the junction kept 11 bases outside the gene matches. The V gene's germline CDR1 is SGHNT and CDR2 YYREEE (reference sequence). The CDR3 reads CASSSPTGGYGNYGYTF. The CDR3 DNA follows: TGTGCCAGCAGCTCCCCGACAGGGGGTTATGGGAACTATGGCTACACCTTC.

V usage is TRBV7-2 and J usage is TRBJ2-3, with D unclear. CDR1 and CDR2 (germline): SGHTA, FQGNSA. With 1 base removed from V and 6 bases from J, the gap between germline ends came to 11 bases. CDR3 length: 14 residues. The CDR3 loop is CASSLERGWDTQYF. For the CDR3, the DNA is TGTGCCAGCAGCTTAGAGCGTGGGTGGGATACGCAGTATTTT. Drawing the rest from reference TRBV7-2 and TRBJ2-3, the complete variable domain is GAGVSQSPSNKVTEKGKDVELRCDPISGHTALYWYRQSLGQGLEFLIYFQGNSAPDKSGLPSDRFSAERTGGSVSTLTIQRTQQEDSAVYLCASSLERGWDTQYFGPGTRLTVL.

This rearrangement joins TRBV30 to TRBJ1-3; D call uncertain. The germline V gene has CDR1 GTSNPN and CDR2 SVGIG (reference sequence). The CDR3 covers 12 residues. Trimming took off 0 bases at V and 4 bases at J, with 4 bases between the two ends. The CDR3 DNA follows: TGTGCCTGGAGTGTACAGGGAAACACCATATATTTT. It yields the protein CAWSVQGNTIYF.

The chain is built from TRBV19 and TRBJ2-2; 8 bases line up with TRBD2. The germline CDR1 and CDR2 sequences are LNHDA and SQIVND (reference sequence). The CDR3 sequence is 16 residues long. With 5 bases clipped from V and 8 bases from J, the junction kept 13 bases outside the gene matches. The CDR3 protein is CASSGGAGVLAGELFF. The CDR3 DNA reads TGTGCCAGTAGTGGGGGAGCGGGGGTCTTGGCTGGGGAGCTGTTTTTT.

The chain uses TRBV11-3 and TRBJ1-3; D is ambiguous. There are 15 residues in the CDR3. Trimming shortened V by 1 base and J by 4 bases, and 11 bases separated the two germline ends. Germline-derived CDR1 and CDR2 are SGHNT and YENEEA. CDR3 DNA: TGTGCCAGCAGCTTAGGAACAGTATTCGGAAACACCATATATTTT. It specifies CASSLGTVFGNTIYF.

This chain connects TRBV11-2 to TRBJ2-7; TRBD1 agrees at 7 bases. This CDR3 has 16 residues. The ends lost 5 bases at V and 0 bases at J; junction bases unmatched: 10. The germline V gene encodes CDR1 SGHAT and CDR2 FQNNGV. The CDR3 is CASSAGGIQASYEQYF. The CDR3 DNA sequence: TGTGCCAGCAGCGCAGGGGGTATACAGGCCTCCTACGAGCAGTACTTC.

The chain employs TRBV6-5 and TRBJ1-1; 7 nucleotides line up with TRBD1. V lost 2 bases and J lost 1; bases outside the gene matches: 1. This CDR3 is 14 amino acids long. Germline CDR1 MNHEY, CDR2 SVGAGI. The CDR3 region has the DNA TGTGCCAGCAGTTACGGGACAGAGAACACTGAAGCTTTCTTT. Translated: CASSYGTENTEAFF.

This rearrangement joins TRBV2 to TRBJ2-1, with TRBD2 as a possible D gene (5 bases). With 3 bases removed from V and 2 bases from J, the gap between germline ends came to 11 bases. This CDR3 contains 15 residues. CDR1 is SNHLY and CDR2 is FYNNEI in the germline V gene. CDR3 DNA: TGTGCCAGCAGTGATGAGGGATCCCCCTACAATGAGCAGTTCTTC. Amino acid sequence: CASSDEGSPYNEQFF.